The source of this T cell receptor beta chain is a study of CD8+ T cells in alopecia areata (dated by TCRdb to the late 2010s). About the study as a whole: Treated patients were enrolled in an open-label pilot trial of oral tofacitinib at 5 to 10 mg twice daily for moderate-to-severe alopecia areata. Patients received tofacitinib for 6 to 18 months and were then followed off drug for 6 months to check for delayed response and recurrence. Disease severity in treated patients was measured with the SALT score, which quantifies the percentage of affected scalp surface area. In both human patients and the C3H/HeJ mouse model, the study applied high-throughput TCRbeta sequencing to look at T cell clonal expansion in alopecia areata. Human TCRbeta sequencing covered scalp tissue and sorted CD4+ and CD8+ peripheral blood T cells from patchy and totalis/universalis alopecia areata patients and healthy controls. Biopsies were taken from tofacitinib-treated patients at baseline and at 4 and 24 weeks of treatment, and a later scalp biopsy was taken in several of the tofacitinib-treated patients. Scalp clonality was compared among normal scalp (n=4), patchy alopecia areata scalp (n=8), and alopecia totalis/universalis scalp (n=8). RNA was obtained with the PAXgene miRNA kit for fixed scalp, the miRNeasy kit for PBMCs, and the RNeasy kit for mouse skin. TCRbeta CDR3 regions were amplified by immunoSEQ multiplex PCR using 35 Vbeta forward and 13 Jbeta reverse primers. The paper as a whole reports these results and caveats: Many expanded lesional clones persisted in scalp and blood during tofacitinib treatment, which may partly explain relapse after stopping treatment. Compared with normal scalp, lesional scalp had higher clonality and more expanded CD8+ clones, particularly in alopecia totalis/universalis, a pattern that suggests antigenic drive. Shared TCR sequences between patients were less evident than in mice, which may be partly attributable to HLA diversity in the patient population. Because the treated cohort was small and had just a single nonresponder, larger studies are needed to establish links between baseline CD8+ expansion and response. Scalp clonality and the number of expanded CD8+ clones among the top 100 scalp clones were significantly decreased by tofacitinib. Resident alphabeta T cells in normal human skin are also sequenced, complicating scalp TCR repertoire analysis, unlike mouse skin dominated by gammadelta T cells.

This clone has more than one count but fewer than ten. Its target antigen remains unknown. The input lacks base qualities; no much larger clone sits a single base away. Library generation was performed with the immunoSEQ multiplex PCR assay. To provide template for TCR sequencing, every sample had RNA extracted and reverse transcribed into cDNA. First-strand cDNA was synthesized using SuperScript III with a 2:1 mix of oligo-dT and random hexamers. A synthetic immune receptor repertoire was used to gauge amplification bias, and whatever bias remained was removed computationally. As for the original processing: Raw reads were preprocessed for error removal, and CDR3 was defined according to IMGT conventions as running from the conserved cysteine to phenylalanine. Clonality was calculated as 1 minus Shannon entropy normalized by log2 of the number of productive unique TCRs. Whether scalp clones were CD4 or CD8 was inferred by matching scalp TCRbeta sequences against CD4 and CD8 repertoires sorted from blood. Imported from immuneACCESS, the table was reduced by TCRdb to in-frame sequences with V and J called. These copies leave out some clones; in studies compared against another copy, an unresolved V gene accounts for under half, and the cause of the remainder is not known. Clone size and the V and J calls come from that table; the DNA yielded D and trimming. The sample table holds 210,000 or so clones, of which around 66% were seen once. Roughly 1.2% of the sample lies in the top ten.

CDR1 and CDR2 are read off the germline V gene as SQVTM and ANQGSEA. V lost 1 base and J lost 6 bases; the stretch between them is 7 bases long. The CDR3, from cysteine to phenylalanine, totals 11 residues. Only the CDR3 DNA is retained, 33 bases long and in frame from the first base. What this sample's treatment or condition label stands for: oral pan-JAK inhibitor, 5-10 mg twice daily. Lesional scalp punch biopsies and peripheral blood were obtained from alopecia areata patients. PBMCs were isolated by density centrifugation and stained for CD3, CD4 and CD8, after which CD4+ and CD8+ T cells were sorted on a FACSAria.

This sequence originates from a human donor with alopecia areata. Here the chain combines TRBV29-1 and TRBJ2-7, with an unclear D gene assignment. The sequenced sample was CD4+ T cells sorted from blood, obtained between weeks 43 and 45, from a patient treated with tofacitinib. In nucleotides, the sequence is TGCAGCGTTGAAGTTGTGCGCGAGCAGTACTTC. Its translation is CSVEVVREQYF.